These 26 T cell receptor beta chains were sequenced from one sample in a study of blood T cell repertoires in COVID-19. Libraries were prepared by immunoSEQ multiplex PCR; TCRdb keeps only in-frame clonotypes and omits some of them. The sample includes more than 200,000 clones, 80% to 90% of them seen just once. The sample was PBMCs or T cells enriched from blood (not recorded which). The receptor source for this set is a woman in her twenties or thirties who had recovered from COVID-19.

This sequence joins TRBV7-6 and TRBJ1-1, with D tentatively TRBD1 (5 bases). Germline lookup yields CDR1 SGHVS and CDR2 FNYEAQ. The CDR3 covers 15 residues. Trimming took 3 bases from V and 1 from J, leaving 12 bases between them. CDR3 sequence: CASSLGMQGNTEAFF. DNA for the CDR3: TGTGCCAGCAGCTTGGGTATGCAGGGGAACACTGAAGCTTTCTTT.

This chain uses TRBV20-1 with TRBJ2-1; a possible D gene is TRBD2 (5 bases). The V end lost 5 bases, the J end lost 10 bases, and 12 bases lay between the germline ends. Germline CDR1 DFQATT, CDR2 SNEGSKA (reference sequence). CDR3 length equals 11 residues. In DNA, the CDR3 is TGCAGTGCTGGGAGTACGTTAGAGCAGTTCTTC. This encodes CSAGSTLEQFF.

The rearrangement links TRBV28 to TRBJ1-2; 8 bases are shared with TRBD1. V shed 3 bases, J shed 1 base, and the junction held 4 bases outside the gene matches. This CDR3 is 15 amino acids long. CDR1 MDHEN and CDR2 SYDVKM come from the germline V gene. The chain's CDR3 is CASSFGDRSNYGYTF. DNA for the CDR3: TGTGCCAGCAGTTTCGGGGACAGGAGTAACTATGGCTACACCTTC.

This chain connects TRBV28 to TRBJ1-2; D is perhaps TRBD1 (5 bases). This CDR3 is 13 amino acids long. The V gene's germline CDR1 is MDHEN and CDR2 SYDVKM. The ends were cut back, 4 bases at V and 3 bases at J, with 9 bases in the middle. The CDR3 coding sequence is TGTGCCAGCAGTTGGGGCAGGGACTATGGCTACACCTTC. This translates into CASSWGRDYGYTF.

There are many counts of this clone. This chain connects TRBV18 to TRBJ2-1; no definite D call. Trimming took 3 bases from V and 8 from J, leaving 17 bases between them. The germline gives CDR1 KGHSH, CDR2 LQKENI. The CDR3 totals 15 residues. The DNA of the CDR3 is TGTGCCAGCTCACCTCGGGTAAACCGACCGGATGAGCAGTTCTTC. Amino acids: CASSPRVNRPDEQFF.

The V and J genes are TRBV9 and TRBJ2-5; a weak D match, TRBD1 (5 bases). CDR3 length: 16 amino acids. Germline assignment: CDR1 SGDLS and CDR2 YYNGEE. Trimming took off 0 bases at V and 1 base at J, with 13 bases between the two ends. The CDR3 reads CASSVATREPQETQYF. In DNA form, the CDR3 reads TGTGCCAGCAGCGTAGCTACCAGGGAACCCCAAGAGACCCAGTACTTC.

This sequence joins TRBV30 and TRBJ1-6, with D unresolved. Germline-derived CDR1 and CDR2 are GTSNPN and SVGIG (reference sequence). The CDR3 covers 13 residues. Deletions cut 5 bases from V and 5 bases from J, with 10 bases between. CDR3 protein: CAWAPENNSPLHF. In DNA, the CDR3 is TGTGCCTGGGCCCCTGAGAATAATTCACCCCTCCACTTT.

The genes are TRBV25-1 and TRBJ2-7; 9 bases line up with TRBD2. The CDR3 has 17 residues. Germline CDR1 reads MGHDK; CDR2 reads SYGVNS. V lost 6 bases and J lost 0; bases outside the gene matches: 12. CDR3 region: CASSAPMRAGGSYEQYF. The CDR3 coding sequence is TGTGCCAGCAGCGCCCCTATGAGAGCGGGAGGCTCCTACGAGCAGTACTTC.

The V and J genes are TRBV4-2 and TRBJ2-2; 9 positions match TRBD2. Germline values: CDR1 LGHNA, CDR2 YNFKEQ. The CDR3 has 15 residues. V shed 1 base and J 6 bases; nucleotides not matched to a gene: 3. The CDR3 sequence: CASSQGTSEAGELFF. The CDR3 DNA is TGTGCCAGCAGCCAAGGGACTAGCGAGGCCGGGGAGCTGTTTTTT.

The CDR3 DNA follows: TGTGCCAGCAGTTCCCCTGGGACAGGGAAGTGGAATGAGCAGTTCTTC. It codes for CASSSPGTGKWNEQFF. The chain recombines TRBV28 with TRBJ2-1; TRBD1 matches at 9 bases. This CDR3 comprises 16 residues. The germline V gene encodes CDR1 MDHEN and CDR2 SYDVKM. J gave up 7 bases and V 4 bases, and 11 bases lay outside the gene matches.

The CDR3 nucleotides are TGTGCCAGCAGCTACGGACAGGATGAAGCTTTCTTT. It is translated as CASSYGQDEAFF. The rearrangement links TRBV7-9 to TRBJ1-1; the match to TRBD1 covers 7 bases. CDR3 size: 12 residues. Germline V lookup: CDR1 SEHNR, CDR2 FQNEAQ (reference sequence). J was trimmed by 7 bases and V by 4 bases; bases with no gene match: 3. The full variable domain, completed using reference TRBV7-9 and TRBJ1-1, is DTGVSQNPRHKITKRGQNVTFRCDPISEHNRLYWYRQTLGQGPEFLTYFQNEAQLEKSRLLSDRFSAERPKGSFSTLEIQRTEQGDSAMYLCASSYGQDEAFFGQGTRLTVV.

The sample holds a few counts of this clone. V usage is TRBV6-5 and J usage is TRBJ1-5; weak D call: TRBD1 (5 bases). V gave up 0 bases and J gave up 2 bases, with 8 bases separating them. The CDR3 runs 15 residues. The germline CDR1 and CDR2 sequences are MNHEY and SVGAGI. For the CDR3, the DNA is TGTGCCAGCAGTTACTCTGGGGGGGGCAATCAGCCCCAGCATTTT. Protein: CASSYSGGGNQPQHF.

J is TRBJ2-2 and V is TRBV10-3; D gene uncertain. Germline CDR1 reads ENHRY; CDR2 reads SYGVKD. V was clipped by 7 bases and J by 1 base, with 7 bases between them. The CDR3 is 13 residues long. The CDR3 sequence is CAIIRGNTGELFF. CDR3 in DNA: TGTGCCATCATACGCGGGAACACCGGGGAGCTGTTTTTT.

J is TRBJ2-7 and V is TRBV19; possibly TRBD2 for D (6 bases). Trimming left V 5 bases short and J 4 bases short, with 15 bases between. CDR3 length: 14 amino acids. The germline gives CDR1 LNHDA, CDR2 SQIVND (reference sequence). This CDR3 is CASSPASDTYEQYF. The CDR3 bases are TGTGCCAGTAGTCCCGCTAGCGACACTTACGAGCAGTACTTC.

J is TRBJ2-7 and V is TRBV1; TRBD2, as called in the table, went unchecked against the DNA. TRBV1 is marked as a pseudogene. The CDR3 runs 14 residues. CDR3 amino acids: CTSSLTSGPSEQYF. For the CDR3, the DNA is TGCACCAGCAGCTTGACTAGCGGACCAAGCGAGCAGTACTTC.

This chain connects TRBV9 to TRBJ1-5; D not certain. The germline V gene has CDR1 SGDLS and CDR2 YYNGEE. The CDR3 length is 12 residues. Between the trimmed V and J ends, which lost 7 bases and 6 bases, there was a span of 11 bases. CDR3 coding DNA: TGTGCCAGCGGCGGTCTCGGTCAGCCCCAGCATTTT. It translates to CASGGLGQPQHF.

CDR3 bases: TGTGCCAGCAGCCGGACACCCGATAATTCACCCCTCCACTTT. It encodes CASSRTPDNSPLHF. V usage is TRBV7-2 and J usage is TRBJ1-6, with a weak D call TRBD1 (5 bases). The CDR3 consists of 14 residues. Per the germline V gene, CDR1 is SGHTA and CDR2 is FQGNSA. Trimming cost V 5 bases and J 5 bases, with 10 bases left between them.

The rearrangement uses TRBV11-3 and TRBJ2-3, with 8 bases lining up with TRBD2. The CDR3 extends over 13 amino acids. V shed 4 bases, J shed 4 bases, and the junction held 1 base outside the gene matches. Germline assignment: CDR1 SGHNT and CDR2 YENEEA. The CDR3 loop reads CASSSTSADTQYF. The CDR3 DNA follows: TGTGCCAGCAGCTCGACTAGCGCAGATACGCAGTATTTT.

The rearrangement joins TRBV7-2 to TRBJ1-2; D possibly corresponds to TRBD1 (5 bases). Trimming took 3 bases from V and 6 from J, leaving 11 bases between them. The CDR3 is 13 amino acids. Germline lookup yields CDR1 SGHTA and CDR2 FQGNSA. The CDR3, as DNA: TGTGCCAGCAGCTTTATCGCAGGGAATGGCTACACCTTC. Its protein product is CASSFIAGNGYTF.

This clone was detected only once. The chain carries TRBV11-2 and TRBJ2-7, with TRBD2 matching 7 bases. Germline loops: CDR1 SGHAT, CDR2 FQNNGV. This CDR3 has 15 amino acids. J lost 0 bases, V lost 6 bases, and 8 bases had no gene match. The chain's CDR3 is CASRSWGGSSYEQYF. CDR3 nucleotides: TGTGCCAGCAGGTCGTGGGGGGGGAGCTCCTACGAGCAGTACTTC. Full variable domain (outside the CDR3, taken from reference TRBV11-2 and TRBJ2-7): EAGVAQSPRYKIIEKRQSVAFWCNPISGHATLYWYQQILGQGPKLLIQFQNNGVVDDSQLPKDRFSAERLKGVDSTLKIQPAKLEDSAVYLCASRSWGGSSYEQYFGPGTRLTVT.

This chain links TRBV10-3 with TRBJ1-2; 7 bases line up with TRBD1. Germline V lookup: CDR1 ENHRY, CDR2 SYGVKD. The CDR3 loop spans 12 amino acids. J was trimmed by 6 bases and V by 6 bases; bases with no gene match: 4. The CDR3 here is CAISPTGDGYTF. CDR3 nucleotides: TGTGCCATCAGCCCAACAGGGGATGGCTACACCTTC.

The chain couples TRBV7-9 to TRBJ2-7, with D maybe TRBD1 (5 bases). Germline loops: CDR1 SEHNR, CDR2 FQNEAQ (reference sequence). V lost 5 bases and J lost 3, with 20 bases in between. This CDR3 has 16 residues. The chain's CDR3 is CASSPPWGRTVYEQYF. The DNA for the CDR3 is TGTGCCAGCAGCCCACCCTGGGGCAGGACGGTCTACGAGCAGTACTTC. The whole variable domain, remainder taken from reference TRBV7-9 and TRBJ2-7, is DTGVSQNPRHKITKRGQNVTFRCDPISEHNRLYWYRQTLGQGPEFLTYFQNEAQLEKSRLLSDRFSAERPKGSFSTLEIQRTEQGDSAMYLCASSPPWGRTVYEQYFGPGTRLTVT.

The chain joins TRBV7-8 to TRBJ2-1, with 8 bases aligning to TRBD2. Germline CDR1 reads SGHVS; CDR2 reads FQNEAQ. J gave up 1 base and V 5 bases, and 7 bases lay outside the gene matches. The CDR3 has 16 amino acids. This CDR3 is CASSPPGGGSYNEQFF. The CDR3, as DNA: TGTGCCAGCAGCCCCCCCGGGGGGGGATCCTACAATGAGCAGTTCTTC.

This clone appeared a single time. The DNA for the CDR3 is TGTGCCAGCATACTTTCAGGTAGCAATCAGCCCCAGCATTTT. Translating gives CASILSGSNQPQHF. V gene TRBV28 combines with J gene TRBJ1-5, with D unclear. In germline, CDR1 is MDHEN, CDR2 SYDVKM. The CDR3 extends over 14 amino acids. V dropped 7 bases and J dropped 0 bases, with 10 bases sitting between them.

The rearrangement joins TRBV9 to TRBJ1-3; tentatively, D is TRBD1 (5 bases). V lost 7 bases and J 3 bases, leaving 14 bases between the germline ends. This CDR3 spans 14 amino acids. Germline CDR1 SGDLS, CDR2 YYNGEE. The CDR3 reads CASAVEGNGNTIYF. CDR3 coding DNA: TGTGCCAGCGCGGTGGAGGGGAATGGAAACACCATATATTTT.

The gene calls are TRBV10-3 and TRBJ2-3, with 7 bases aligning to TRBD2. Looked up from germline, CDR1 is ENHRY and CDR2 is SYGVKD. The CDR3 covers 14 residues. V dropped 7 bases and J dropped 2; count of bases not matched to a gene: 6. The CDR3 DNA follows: TGTGCCATCATGAGCGGGGTCCTCACAGATACGCAGTATTTT. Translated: CAIMSGVLTDTQYF.